One TCR beta chain is described in this entry. Antigen unknown. This record belongs to a study of identical twins. Study conclusions and caveats: Out-of-frame sharing of TCR alpha in monozygotic twins was underestimated by models.

Using its own MiXCR run on the 5' RACE reads, TCRdb lists one record per CDR3 protein. Of about 890,000 distinct CDR3 sequences listed, about 12% were seen once; the top ten hold 1.5% to 2%. The V gene's germline CDR1 is SGHTA and CDR2 FQGTGA. V lost 5 bases and J lost 5, with 13 bases in between. The length of the CDR3 is 13 residues. The sample was also reused in another study, on yellow fever vaccine responses in identical twins. Per that paper: Vaccine-induced T cell responses in twins were reportedly observed to appear partly convergent, partly personalized.

The chain uses TRBV7-3 and TRBJ2-7; D not certain. The material sequenced was PBMCs. The receptor's source is a woman between 18 and 29 years old in good health. The CDR3 loop is CASSPGLGNEQYF. The CDR3 nucleotides read TGTGCCAGCAGCCCCGGGCTGGGGAACGAGCAGTACTTC.